A single sample gave rise to the 11 T cell receptor beta chains below, sequenced in a study of T cell changes during pregnancy in multiple sclerosis. Libraries were prepared by immunoSEQ multiplex PCR; TCRdb keeps only in-frame clonotypes and omits some of them. In the table there are 50,000 to 60,000 clones, about 91% of which are singletons. The starting material was CD4+ T cells from peripheral blood mononuclear cells, obtained in the first trimester of pregnancy. Receptor source: a female donor with multiple sclerosis, enrolled in a pregnancy study.

The sample holds one count of this clone. The rearrangement joins TRBV15 to TRBJ2-1; D perhaps matches TRBD1 (5 bases). The CDR3 is 16 residues long. Germline CDR1 LNHNV, CDR2 YYDKDF (reference sequence). The V end lost 0 bases, the J end lost 4 bases, and 13 bases lay between the germline ends. CDR3 amino acids: CATSREWRQTYNEQFF. The CDR3 DNA reads as TGTGCCACCAGCAGAGAGTGGAGACAGACTTACAATGAGCAGTTCTTC.

The rearrangement joins TRBV30 to TRBJ1-2, with a weak D call TRBD1 (6 bases). The CDR3 is 12 amino acids. Germline CDR1 reads GTSNPN; CDR2 reads SVGIG (reference sequence). The V gene lost 1 base and the J gene lost 8 bases, with 11 bases spanning the gap. The CDR3 loop reads CAWSGARGGYTF. DNA for the CDR3: TGTGCCTGGAGTGGCGCCAGGGGAGGCTACACCTTC.

The chain recombines TRBV5-1 with TRBJ1-1; D uncertain. Deletions cut 0 bases from V and 3 bases from J, with 6 bases between. CDR3 length equals 13 residues. Germline V CDR1 and CDR2: SGHRS, YFSETQ. The CDR3, as DNA: TGCGCCAGCAGCTTGGGGCAATACACTGAAGCTTTCTTT. It translates to CASSLGQYTEAFF.

J is TRBJ2-3 and V is TRBV4-2; 8 bases align to TRBD2. The germline CDR1 and CDR2 sequences are LGHNA and YNFKEQ. CDR3 size: 17 residues. V lost 0 bases, J lost 6 bases, and 11 bases stayed unmatched. The CDR3 loop is CASSQDPPGGKSDTQYF. As DNA, the CDR3 is TGTGCCAGCAGCCAAGACCCTCCGGGAGGGAAGTCGGATACGCAGTATTTT.

The chain carries TRBV6-5 and TRBJ1-1; D ambiguous. The CDR3 has 11 residues. CDR1 MNHEY and CDR2 SVGAGI come from the germline V gene. With 6 bases removed from V and 6 bases from J, the gap between germline ends came to 8 bases. CDR3 loop: CASRGRAEAFF. The CDR3, as DNA: TGTGCCAGCAGGGGCCGCGCTGAAGCTTTCTTT.

The rearrangement links TRBV25-1 to TRBJ1-1; D remains unclear. V lost 0 bases and J 5 bases, leaving 13 bases between the germline ends. The germline CDR1 and CDR2 sequences are MGHDK and SYGVNS. The CDR3 runs 15 residues. The CDR3 reads CASSEYEGIWTEAFF. DNA for the CDR3: TGTGCCAGCAGTGAATACGAGGGAATTTGGACTGAAGCTTTCTTT.

The rearrangement joins TRBV7-2 to TRBJ1-2, with D possibly being TRBD1 (6 bases). The germline V gene encodes CDR1 SGHTA and CDR2 FQGNSA. The CDR3 sequence is 13 residues long. V dropped 4 bases and J dropped 2 bases, with 8 bases sitting between them. Here the CDR3 reads CASSYTGNYGYTF. The CDR3 coding sequence is TGTGCCAGCAGCTACACAGGGAACTATGGCTACACCTTC.

V usage is TRBV19 and J usage is TRBJ1-2; 7 bases align to TRBD1. Germline values: CDR1 LNHDA, CDR2 SQIVND (reference sequence). V dropped 7 bases and J dropped 5; count of bases not matched to a gene: 7. The CDR3 spans 13 residues. The chain's CDR3 is CASNTGVPYGYTF. The CDR3 region has the DNA TGTGCCAGTAACACAGGGGTCCCTTATGGCTACACCTTC.

V usage is TRBV7-2 and J usage is TRBJ2-1, with D tentatively TRBD2 (7 bases). The germline V gene encodes CDR1 SGHTA and CDR2 FQGNSA. The V gene lost 3 bases and the J gene lost 8 bases, with 17 bases spanning the gap. The CDR3 has 15 amino acids. The CDR3 loop is CASSLVPGGRDEQFF. The DNA for the CDR3 is TGTGCCAGCAGCTTGGTCCCCGGGGGGCGGGATGAGCAGTTCTTC.

The gene calls are TRBV7-9 and TRBJ2-5, with TRBD1 matching 7 bases. The J segment lost 7 bases and the V segment lost 3 bases, leaving 8 bases of the junction unmatched. Germline loops: CDR1 SEHNR, CDR2 FQNEAQ (reference sequence). The CDR3 is made up of 14 amino acids. This chain's CDR3 is CASSFGQAFGTQYF. As DNA, the CDR3 is TGTGCCAGCAGCTTCGGACAGGCCTTTGGGACCCAGTACTTC.

V gene TRBV4-2 combines with J gene TRBJ2-5; TRBD2 matches at 9 bases. Germline trimming cut 8 bases from V and 4 bases from J; bases unmatched to any gene: 11. The CDR3 is 15 residues long. Germline V gene data show CDR1 as LGHNA and CDR2 as YNFKEQ. DNA for the CDR3: TGTGCCAGCGGGGGAGCGGGGGGCCTTGGAGAGACCCAGTACTTC. As protein: CASGGAGGLGETQYF.